A single sample gave rise to the 18 T cell receptor beta chains below, sequenced in a study of T cells in localized non-small cell lung cancer (TCRdb year 2020). Library preparation employed the immunoSEQ multiplex PCR assay. TCRdb took this table from immuneACCESS and kept in-frame rearrangements with V and J called. Such tables lack part of the clones; where checked against another copy, unresolved V genes explain under half of the gap, and the rest is unexplained. This sample lists nearly 35,000 clones; 88% were detected once. The top ten clones comprise 4.2% of the sample. The material sequenced was peripheral blood, taken before any cancer treatment. The receptor set was obtained from a woman aged 35-75 years with stage I lung adenocarcinoma.

The chain joins TRBV6-1 to TRBJ2-2; TRBD1 is a possible D gene (5 bases). The CDR3 sequence is 12 residues long. V dropped 7 bases and J dropped 6 bases, with 9 bases sitting between them. Germline values: CDR1 MNHNS, CDR2 SASEGT. DNA of the CDR3: TGTGCCAGCATGCTGGGGCCCGGGGAGCTGTTTTTT. Residues: CASMLGPGELFF.

V gene TRBV25-1 combines with J gene TRBJ2-3; TRBD2 agrees at 8 bases. Trimming cost V 3 bases and J 2 bases; bases outside gene matches: 4. The CDR3 covers 15 residues. CDR1 MGHDK and CDR2 SYGVNS come from the germline V gene. The CDR3 sequence: CASSDSGGITDTQYF. For the CDR3, the DNA is TGTGCCAGCAGTGATTCGGGGGGGATCACAGATACGCAGTATTTT.

This clone has more than one count but fewer than ten. The chain uses TRBV5-5 and TRBJ1-6, with D perhaps matching TRBD1 (5 bases). Germline-derived CDR1 and CDR2 are SGHKS and YYEKEE (reference sequence). CDR3 length: 15 residues. V was clipped by 3 bases and J by 9 bases, with 16 bases between them. This chain's CDR3 is CASSWATTGGSPLHF. The CDR3 coding sequence is TGTGCCAGCAGCTGGGCCACAACCGGGGGTTCACCCCTCCACTTT.

The chain is built from TRBV7-3 and TRBJ1-5, with TRBD1 as a possible D gene (5 bases). From germline, CDR1 is SGHTA and CDR2 FQGTGA. Trimming took 5 bases from V and 1 from J, leaving 12 bases between them. The CDR3 totals 15 residues. In DNA, the CDR3 is TGTGCCAGCAGCCTAATGGGGGAGAGCAATCAGCCCCAGCATTTT. It specifies CASSLMGESNQPQHF. The entire variable domain, with the rest obtained from reference TRBV7-3 and TRBJ1-5, is as follows: GAGVSQTPSNKVTEKGKYVELRCDPISGHTALYWYRQSLGQGPEFLIYFQGTGAADDSGLPNDRFFAVRPEGSVSTLKIQRTERGDSAVYLCASSLMGESNQPQHFGDGTRLSIL.

The rearrangement joins TRBV6-9 to TRBJ1-6; a weak D match, TRBD1 (6 bases). This CDR3 has 15 amino acids. The germline V gene has CDR1 MNHGY and CDR2 SVAAGI. Between the trimmed V and J ends, which lost 3 bases and 8 bases, there was a span of 14 bases. CDR3 nucleotide sequence: TGTGCCAGCAGTTACTCCGGGGGCCCTCATTCACCCCTCCACTTT. Translated, it gives CASSYSGGPHSPLHF.

This clone was detected a few times. V gene TRBV27 combines with J gene TRBJ2-1; D remains unclear. The germline gives CDR1 MNHEY, CDR2 SMNVEV (reference sequence). The CDR3 loop spans 13 amino acids. V lost 2 bases to trimming and J lost 6 bases, with 8 bases between them. CDR3: CASSLGLVNEQFF. As DNA, the CDR3 is TGTGCCAGCAGTTTAGGGCTCGTCAATGAGCAGTTCTTC.

With regard to this clone: Other DNA sequences of this sample code for an identical CDR3. The CDR3 region is CSARGETQYF. The CDR3 bases are TGCAGTGCTAGGGGGGAGACCCAGTACTTC. V and J are TRBV20-1 and TRBJ2-5; unclear D gene. Germline loops: CDR1 DFQATT, CDR2 SNEGSKA (reference sequence). The CDR3 loop spans 10 amino acids. V was pared by 3 bases and J by 5 bases, with 4 bases between.

The rearrangement links TRBV18 to TRBJ2-7; 9 positions agree with TRBD1. The trim removed 2 bases at V and 2 bases at J, leaving 7 bases unmatched. Per the germline V gene, CDR1 is KGHSH and CDR2 is LQKENI. The length of the CDR3 is 16 residues. CDR3 sequence (DNA): TGTGCCAGCTCACCAGTAACAGGGGGCGAGACCTACGAGCAGTACTTC. Its translation: CASSPVTGGETYEQYF.

The rearrangement uses TRBV19 and TRBJ2-3; D is possibly TRBD1 or TRBD2 (5 bases each). The CDR3 has 20 amino acids. CDR1 is LNHDA and CDR2 is SQIVND in the germline V gene (reference sequence). Trimming pared 1 base from V and 0 bases from J, leaving 23 bases between. The CDR3 sequence is CASSIVEAIRDVSSTDTQYF. CDR3 nucleotides: TGTGCCAGTAGTATAGTAGAGGCCATCCGGGACGTAAGTAGCACAGATACGCAGTATTTT. Variable domain in full (rest from reference TRBV19 and TRBJ2-3): DGGITQSPKYLFRKEGQNVTLSCEQNLNHDAMYWYRQDPGQGLRLIYYSQIVNDFQKGDIAEGYSVSREKKESFPLTVTSAQKNPTAFYLCASSIVEAIRDVSSTDTQYFGPGTRLTVL.

The gene calls are TRBV2 and TRBJ2-1, with TRBD2 matching over 9 bases. Germline-derived CDR1 and CDR2 are SNHLY and FYNNEI. With V trimmed by 7 bases and J by 0 bases, 1 base remained unmatched. The CDR3 spans 14 residues. DNA for the CDR3: TGTGCCAGCACGCGGGGGGGCTCCTACAATGAGCAGTTCTTC. Amino acids: CASTRGGSYNEQFF.

This rearrangement joins TRBV19 to TRBJ2-1; D possibly corresponds to TRBD1 (5 bases). V gave up 6 bases and J gave up 0 bases, with 24 bases separating them. The germline V gene has CDR1 LNHDA and CDR2 SQIVND (reference sequence). CDR3 length: 19 amino acids. CDR3 sequence: CASSPPGSGRTSSYNEQFF. CDR3 DNA sequence: TGTGCCAGTAGCCCTCCAGGGTCCGGACGGACAAGCTCCTACAATGAGCAGTTCTTC. The complete variable domain, with remaining parts taken from reference TRBV19 and TRBJ2-1, reads DGGITQSPKYLFRKEGQNVTLSCEQNLNHDAMYWYRQDPGQGLRLIYYSQIVNDFQKGDIAEGYSVSREKKESFPLTVTSAQKNPTAFYLCASSPPGSGRTSSYNEQFFGPGTRLTVL.

This sequence joins TRBV7-2 and TRBJ1-6; D unresolved. Germline assignment: CDR1 SGHTA and CDR2 FQGNSA. The CDR3 contains 15 residues. Trimming removed 1 base at V and 0 bases at J, with 4 bases between. The CDR3 protein is CASSLESSYNSPLHF. The CDR3 DNA reads as TGTGCCAGCAGCTTAGAGAGCTCCTATAATTCACCCCTCCACTTT.

The rearrangement links TRBV7-2 to TRBJ1-2; 8 bases line up with TRBD1. Germline CDR1 and CDR2: SGHTA and FQGNSA. Germline trimming cut 1 base from V and 5 bases from J; bases unmatched to any gene: 6. The CDR3 spans 15 residues. CDR3 nucleotides: TGTGCCAGCAGCTTAGATCGGACAGGGTCTTATGGCTACACCTTC. This translates into CASSLDRTGSYGYTF. The variable domain in full, completed from reference TRBV7-2 and TRBJ1-2, reads GAGVSQSPSNKVTEKGKDVELRCDPISGHTALYWYRQSLGQGLEFLIYFQGNSAPDKSGLPSDRFSAERTGGSVSTLTIQRTQQEDSAVYLCASSLDRTGSYGYTFGSGTRLTVV.

The rearrangement links TRBV19 to TRBJ2-5; TRBD2 matches 12 bases. CDR3 length equals 17 residues. V shed 3 bases and J 5 bases; nucleotides not matched to a gene: 10. In germline, CDR1 is LNHDA, CDR2 SQIVND (reference sequence). In nucleotides, the CDR3 is TGTGCCAGTAGTATTTCCTCTGGACTAGCGGGGAAGGAGACCCAGTACTTC. Amino acids: CASSISSGLAGKETQYF.

This sequence joins TRBV5-5 and TRBJ1-1, with D unclear. CDR3 length: 14 amino acids. The germline V gene has CDR1 SGHKS and CDR2 YYEKEE (reference sequence). V lost 3 bases, J lost 1 base, and 10 bases lay in between. CDR3 sequence reads: CASSSPRGNTEAFF. CDR3 bases: TGTGCCAGCAGCTCCCCTCGGGGGAACACTGAAGCTTTCTTT.

The chain employs TRBV12-1 and TRBJ2-6; TRBD1, the table's D call, was not compared with the DNA. TRBV12-1 is assigned pseudogene status. The CDR3 runs to 18 residues. The CDR3 here is CASSFTDRESSGANVLTF. DNA of the CDR3: TGTGCCAGCAGCTTTACCGACAGGGAAAGCTCTGGGGCCAACGTCCTGACTTTC.

This chain links TRBV7-3 with TRBJ1-2; 9 nucleotides line up with TRBD1. This CDR3 has 16 amino acids. The V segment lost 4 bases and the J segment 4 bases; nucleotides outside the gene matches: 10. Germline lookup yields CDR1 SGHTA and CDR2 FQGTGA. CDR3 bases: TGTGCCAGCAGCTCTAGGACAGGGGAAACTATCTATGGCTACACCTTC. Translation: CASSSRTGETIYGYTF. Complete variable domain (other parts from reference TRBV7-3 and TRBJ1-2): GAGVSQTPSNKVTEKGKYVELRCDPISGHTALYWYRQSLGQGPEFLIYFQGTGAADDSGLPNDRFFAVRPEGSVSTLKIQRTERGDSAVYLCASSSRTGETIYGYTFGSGTRLTVV.

The chain has TRBV7-9 and TRBJ1-1, with no clear D. Germline CDR1 is SEHNR and CDR2 is FQNEAQ (reference sequence). Trimming cost V 3 bases and J 6 bases, with 14 bases left between them. CDR3 size: 14 residues. The CDR3 DNA follows: TGTGCCAGCAGCTTCGAGGGAATAAGCGCTGAAGCTTTCTTT. It specifies CASSFEGISAEAFF.